This entry describes one T cell receptor beta chain. What it binds is unknown. This specimen comes from a study of immune evolution from preneoplasia to lung adenocarcinoma. The table came from immunoSEQ multiplex PCR; TCRdb's copy has only in-frame clones and leaves some out. The data show approximately 9,000 clones, with roughly 77% seen just once and 9% to 10% held by the top ten. Regarding the study as a whole: From normal lung to invasive adenocarcinoma, top clone frequencies appeared to decrease.

Germline V gene sequence: CDR1 SGHRS, CDR2 YFSETQ. Trimming pared 4 bases from V and 2 bases from J, leaving 13 bases between. CDR3 length equals 14 residues. This chain uses TRBV5-1 with TRBJ2-7; D may be TRBD1 or TRBD2 (5 bases each). The sample comprised FFPE minimally invasive lung adenocarcinoma tissue. The receptor comes from an older donor with lung adenocarcinoma. CDR3 sequence reads: CASSLGAETYEQYF. CDR3 bases: TGCGCCAGCAGCCTCGGGGCGGAAACCTACGAGCAGTACTTC.